Sequencing of this T cell receptor (beta chain) was carried out in a study of cytotoxic CD8 clonotypes in ibrutinib-treated CLL. Looking at the study overall: Among the samples, the mean was approximately 250,000 productive templates and over 90,000 productive rearrangements. Whole-study results and caveats: Circulating CD8+ T-cell counts were tracked by baseline clonality, which exceeded that of age-matched healthy donors. Whereas clonality rose at ibrutinib response, it declined toward baseline at progression.

V dropped 3 bases and J dropped 13 bases, with 17 bases sitting between them. The CDR3 covers 14 residues. Per the germline V gene, CDR1 is SGHRS and CDR2 is YFSETQ. The table came from immunoSEQ multiplex PCR; TCRdb's copy has only in-frame clones and leaves some out. The repertoire consists of hundreds of thousands of clones, with 70% occurring once and the leading ten covering approximately 6.3%. To note about this clone: Antigen: not known.

The sequence was obtained from a human donor with chronic lymphocytic leukemia. The source material was PBMCs, sampled after 12 months of ibrutinib treatment. The J gene is TRBJ1-6, the V gene TRBV5-1, with D tentatively TRBD1 (5 bases). The CDR3 DNA reads TGCGCCAGCAGCTCCGGGGCCAGAGATACGCCCCTCCACTTT. Translated: CASSSGARDTPLHF.